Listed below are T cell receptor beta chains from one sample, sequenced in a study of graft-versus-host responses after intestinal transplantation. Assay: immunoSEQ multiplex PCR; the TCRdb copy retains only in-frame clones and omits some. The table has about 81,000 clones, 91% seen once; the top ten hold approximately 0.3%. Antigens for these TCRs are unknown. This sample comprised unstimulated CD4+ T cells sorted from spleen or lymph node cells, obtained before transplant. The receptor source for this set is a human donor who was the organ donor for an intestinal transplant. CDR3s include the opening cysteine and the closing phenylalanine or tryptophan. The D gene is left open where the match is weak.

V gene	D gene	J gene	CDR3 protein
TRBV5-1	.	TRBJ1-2	CASSLDSYYGYTF
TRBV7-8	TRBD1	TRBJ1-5	CASSTGGQPQHF
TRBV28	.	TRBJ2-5	CASSSYRETQYF
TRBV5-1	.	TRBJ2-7	CASSFGQGNKQYF
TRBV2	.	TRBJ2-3	CASSWDSTDTQYF
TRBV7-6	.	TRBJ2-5	CASSPDSETQYF
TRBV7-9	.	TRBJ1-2	CASSLNIRLTNYGYTF
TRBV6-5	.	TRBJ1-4	CASSRQWTNEKLFF
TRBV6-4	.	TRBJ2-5	CAQRKASRKTQYF
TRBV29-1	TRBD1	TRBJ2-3	CSVAFTGGTSTQYF
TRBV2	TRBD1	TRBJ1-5	CASRTGTGSQPQHF
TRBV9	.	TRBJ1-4	CASSPGPVLPGVNEKLFF
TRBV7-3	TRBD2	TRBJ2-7	CASSMREGNEQYF
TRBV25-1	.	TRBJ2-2	CASSENRGGGELFF
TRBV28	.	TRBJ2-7	CASSPLAGDSYEQYF
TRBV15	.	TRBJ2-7	CATSRDPFSHEQYF
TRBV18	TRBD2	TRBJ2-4	CASSPPNKSGLGGLVIQYF
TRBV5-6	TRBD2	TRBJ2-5	CASSLEPSGRQETQYF
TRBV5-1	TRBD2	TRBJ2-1	CASSLAPSGGANEQFF
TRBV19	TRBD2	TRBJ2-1	CASSRLAGENEQFF
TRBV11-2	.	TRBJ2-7	CASSLGRGWAMGEQYF
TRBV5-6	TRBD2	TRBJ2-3	CASSLSPSGLDTQYF
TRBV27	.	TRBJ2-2	CASSSIATGELFF
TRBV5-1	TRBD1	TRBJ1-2	CASTGGENYGYTF
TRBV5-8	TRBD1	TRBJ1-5	CASSPDRGGDSNQPQHF
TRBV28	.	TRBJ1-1	CASSLKSREAFF
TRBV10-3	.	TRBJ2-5	CAIRQTSLETQYF
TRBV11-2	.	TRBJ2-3	CASSFVYRGTDTQYF
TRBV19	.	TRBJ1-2	CASSSPGSANYGYTF
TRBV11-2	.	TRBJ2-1	CASSWDSDNEQFF
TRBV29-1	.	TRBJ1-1	CSVGRLRGPNTEAFF
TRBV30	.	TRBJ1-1	CAWSGFSGTEAFF
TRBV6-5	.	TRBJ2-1	CASGRRADEQFF
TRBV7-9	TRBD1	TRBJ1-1	CASSLEGAGTEAFF
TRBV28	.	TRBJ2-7	CASGQQVLPSYEQYF
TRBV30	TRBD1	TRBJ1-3	CAWSTGQGVESGNTIYF
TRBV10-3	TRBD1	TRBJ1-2	CAIREGALGYTF
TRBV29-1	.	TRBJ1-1	CSVVTTLNTEAFF
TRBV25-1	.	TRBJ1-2	CASSGLTVNYGYTF
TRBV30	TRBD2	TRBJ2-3	CAWSRLAGGWDTQYF
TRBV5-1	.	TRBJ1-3	CASSFGSGSSGNTIYF
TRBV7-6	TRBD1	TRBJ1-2	CASSPQGASYGYTF
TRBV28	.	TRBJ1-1	CASSFSRLKSDTEAFF
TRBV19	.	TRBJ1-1	CASSIAEEAEAFF
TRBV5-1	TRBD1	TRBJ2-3	CASSLYGTGDTDTQYF
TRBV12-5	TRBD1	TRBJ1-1	CASGLFQGANTEAFF
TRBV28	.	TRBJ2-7	CASRSTGSYEQYF